These T cell receptor beta chains were read from a single sample in a study of glioma-infiltrating T cells. TCRdb passed the multiplex PCR reads through MiXCR, listing each CDR3 protein once. The data show about 140,000 distinct CDR3 sequences, 35% to 50% seen once. Specimen: glioma tissue, nonneoplastic brain tissue, or PBMCs (not recorded which). Source of these receptors: a human donor with low-grade glioma or glioblastoma, undergoing nonglioma brain surgery, or in good health (not recorded which). The CDR3 runs from the conserved cysteine through the conserved F or W. A D gene is named only where the DNA matches it firmly. Clone size is shown for a subset of rows, as once, few, many or a class of expanded clone.

D gene	V gene	clone size	J gene	CDR3 DNA	CDR3 protein
NA	TRBV10-2	few	TRBJ2-1	TGCGCCAGCAGTGAATCTAGGGGTGAGCAGTTCTTC	CASSESRGEQFF
TRBD1	TRBV6-2/TRBV6-3	many	TRBJ2-7	TGTGCCAGCAGAAGATCCGGACAGGGCTGGTTCGAGCAGTACTTC	CASRRSGQGWFEQYF
NA	TRBV6-6	few	TRBJ2-1	TGTGCCAGCAGTTACTCGCGGACTCCCTACAATGAGCAGTTCTTC	CASSYSRTPYNEQFF
TRBD2	TRBV6-2/TRBV6-3	NA	TRBJ2-3	TGTGCCAGCAGATCCCGGACTAGCGGGGTACCCTATACGCAGTATTTT	CASRSRTSGVPYTQYF
NA	TRBV7-6	NA	TRBJ1-3	TGTGCCAGCAGCTCAGGCCACGGTGGAAACACCATATATTTT	CASSSGHGGNTIYF
TRBD2	TRBV6-6	NA	TRBJ2-5	TGTGCCAGCAGTTACCCCAGCGGGGGGCGGGGGACCCAGTACTTC	CASSYPSGGRGTQYF
NA	TRBV2	NA	TRBJ1-5	TGTGCCAGCAGTGAAGAAATTAGCAATCAGCCCCAGCATTTT	CASSEEISNQPQHF
TRBD2	TRBV24-1	NA	TRBJ2-1	TGTGCCACCGAACTAGCGGGGTCTAATGAGCAGTTCTTC	CATELAGSNEQFF
NA	TRBV27	NA	TRBJ2-7	TGTGCCAGCAGTCCCCGACAGGCGGACTCCTACGAGCAGTACTTC	CASSPRQADSYEQYF
TRBD2	TRBV7-9	few	TRBJ2-3	TGTGCCAGCAGCCAAGGACTAGCGGTGGTACCAACCTTT	CASSQGLAVVPTF
NA	TRBV15	few	TRBJ1-5	TGTGCCACCAGCAGAGTAACACCATCGAGCAATCAGCCCCAGCATTTT	CATSRVTPSSNQPQHF
NA	TRBV7-2	few	TRBJ1-3	TGTGCCAGCAGCTTTACCGGGACGCCTGGAAACACCATATATTTT	CASSFTGTPGNTIYF
NA	TRBV6-1	NA	TRBJ2-7	TGTGCCAGCTCCGGACCACGTTACGAGCAGTACTTC	CASSGPRYEQYF
NA	TRBV24-1	few	TRBJ2-2	TGTGCCACCAGTCTCGGGACCGACACCGGGGAGCTGTTTTTT	CATSLGTDTGELFF
NA	TRBV20-1	NA	TRBJ2-1	TGCAGTGCGTATGGGGCCCCTTCCTACAATGAGCAGTTCTTC	CSAYGAPSYNEQFF
NA	TRBV18	NA	TRBJ2-5	TGTGCCAGCTCACCGGCTCCCCAAGAGACCCAGTACTTC	CASSPAPQETQYF
NA	TRBV2	few	TRBJ1-1	TGTGCCAGCAGTGCCTCGATTTACACTGAAGCTTTCTTT	CASSASIYTEAFF
NA	TRBV4-1	once	TRBJ1-4	TGCGCCAGCAGCCAAGTACACAGAAGTAATGAAAAACTGTTTTTT	CASSQVHRSNEKLFF
NA	TRBV6-6	many	TRBJ2-3	TGTGCCAGCAGTTACGATACTGATACGCAGTATTTT	CASSYDTDTQYF
TRBD1	TRBV20-1	NA	TRBJ1-1	TGCAGTGCTACCGGCGGCACGACAGGGCACACTGAAGCTTTCTTT	CSATGGTTGHTEAFF
NA	TRBV6-2/TRBV6-3	few	TRBJ2-7	TGTGCCAGCAGCCCTCAATACGAGCAGTACTTC	CASSPQYEQYF
NA	TRBV6-1	NA	TRBJ1-1	TGTGCCAGCATGGTGGAGGCGGTGGGAACTGAAGCTTTCTTT	CASMVEAVGTEAFF
TRBD1	TRBV10-3	NA	TRBJ1-4	TGTGCCATCAGCTCCCAGGGGGGACAGTCTAATGAAAAACTGTTTTTT	CAISSQGGQSNEKLFF
NA	TRBV7-9	few	TRBJ2-3	TGTGCCAGCAGCTTACGCGGCCCCACGGGAGATACGCAGTATTTT	CASSLRGPTGDTQYF
NA	TRBV4-3	few	TRBJ1-3	TGCGCCAGCAGCCCTCGGACAGTAGGAAACACCATATATTTT	CASSPRTVGNTIYF